This TCR beta chain was sequenced in a study of cytomegalovirus exposure and HLA in healthy donors. Study context: A data release that came early held 75 million to 85 million unique TCRs from HLA-typed donors.

Per the germline V gene, CDR1 is SGDLS and CDR2 is YYNGEE. V was trimmed by 7 bases and J by 1 base, leaving 23 bases between them. The CDR3 contains 17 residues. Study results and caveats: Researchers left out some V segments, among them TRBV6-2 and TRBV6-3, as indistinguishable. Per published reports, the classifier diagnosed cytomegalovirus status with high specificity and sensitivity.

Healthy bone marrow donors made up the cohort. The PCR had 60 Vbeta and 13 Jbeta primers. Here immunoSEQ multiplex PCR was the method, and the copy in TCRdb shows in-frame clones only, minus some. The sample has some 180,000 clones, 75% to 80% seen once. This clone was recorded a few times. Its antigen is not identified. The rearrangement joins TRBV9 to TRBJ2-5, with a weak D call TRBD2 (7 bases). The clonotype originates from a young woman in good health and CMV-seropositive. Sequencing used PBMCs. The CDR3 sequence: CASSRRAGGGAQETQYF. CDR3 sequence (DNA): TGTGCCAGCTCACGCAGGGCAGGTGGGGGGGCCCAAGAGACCCAGTACTTC.